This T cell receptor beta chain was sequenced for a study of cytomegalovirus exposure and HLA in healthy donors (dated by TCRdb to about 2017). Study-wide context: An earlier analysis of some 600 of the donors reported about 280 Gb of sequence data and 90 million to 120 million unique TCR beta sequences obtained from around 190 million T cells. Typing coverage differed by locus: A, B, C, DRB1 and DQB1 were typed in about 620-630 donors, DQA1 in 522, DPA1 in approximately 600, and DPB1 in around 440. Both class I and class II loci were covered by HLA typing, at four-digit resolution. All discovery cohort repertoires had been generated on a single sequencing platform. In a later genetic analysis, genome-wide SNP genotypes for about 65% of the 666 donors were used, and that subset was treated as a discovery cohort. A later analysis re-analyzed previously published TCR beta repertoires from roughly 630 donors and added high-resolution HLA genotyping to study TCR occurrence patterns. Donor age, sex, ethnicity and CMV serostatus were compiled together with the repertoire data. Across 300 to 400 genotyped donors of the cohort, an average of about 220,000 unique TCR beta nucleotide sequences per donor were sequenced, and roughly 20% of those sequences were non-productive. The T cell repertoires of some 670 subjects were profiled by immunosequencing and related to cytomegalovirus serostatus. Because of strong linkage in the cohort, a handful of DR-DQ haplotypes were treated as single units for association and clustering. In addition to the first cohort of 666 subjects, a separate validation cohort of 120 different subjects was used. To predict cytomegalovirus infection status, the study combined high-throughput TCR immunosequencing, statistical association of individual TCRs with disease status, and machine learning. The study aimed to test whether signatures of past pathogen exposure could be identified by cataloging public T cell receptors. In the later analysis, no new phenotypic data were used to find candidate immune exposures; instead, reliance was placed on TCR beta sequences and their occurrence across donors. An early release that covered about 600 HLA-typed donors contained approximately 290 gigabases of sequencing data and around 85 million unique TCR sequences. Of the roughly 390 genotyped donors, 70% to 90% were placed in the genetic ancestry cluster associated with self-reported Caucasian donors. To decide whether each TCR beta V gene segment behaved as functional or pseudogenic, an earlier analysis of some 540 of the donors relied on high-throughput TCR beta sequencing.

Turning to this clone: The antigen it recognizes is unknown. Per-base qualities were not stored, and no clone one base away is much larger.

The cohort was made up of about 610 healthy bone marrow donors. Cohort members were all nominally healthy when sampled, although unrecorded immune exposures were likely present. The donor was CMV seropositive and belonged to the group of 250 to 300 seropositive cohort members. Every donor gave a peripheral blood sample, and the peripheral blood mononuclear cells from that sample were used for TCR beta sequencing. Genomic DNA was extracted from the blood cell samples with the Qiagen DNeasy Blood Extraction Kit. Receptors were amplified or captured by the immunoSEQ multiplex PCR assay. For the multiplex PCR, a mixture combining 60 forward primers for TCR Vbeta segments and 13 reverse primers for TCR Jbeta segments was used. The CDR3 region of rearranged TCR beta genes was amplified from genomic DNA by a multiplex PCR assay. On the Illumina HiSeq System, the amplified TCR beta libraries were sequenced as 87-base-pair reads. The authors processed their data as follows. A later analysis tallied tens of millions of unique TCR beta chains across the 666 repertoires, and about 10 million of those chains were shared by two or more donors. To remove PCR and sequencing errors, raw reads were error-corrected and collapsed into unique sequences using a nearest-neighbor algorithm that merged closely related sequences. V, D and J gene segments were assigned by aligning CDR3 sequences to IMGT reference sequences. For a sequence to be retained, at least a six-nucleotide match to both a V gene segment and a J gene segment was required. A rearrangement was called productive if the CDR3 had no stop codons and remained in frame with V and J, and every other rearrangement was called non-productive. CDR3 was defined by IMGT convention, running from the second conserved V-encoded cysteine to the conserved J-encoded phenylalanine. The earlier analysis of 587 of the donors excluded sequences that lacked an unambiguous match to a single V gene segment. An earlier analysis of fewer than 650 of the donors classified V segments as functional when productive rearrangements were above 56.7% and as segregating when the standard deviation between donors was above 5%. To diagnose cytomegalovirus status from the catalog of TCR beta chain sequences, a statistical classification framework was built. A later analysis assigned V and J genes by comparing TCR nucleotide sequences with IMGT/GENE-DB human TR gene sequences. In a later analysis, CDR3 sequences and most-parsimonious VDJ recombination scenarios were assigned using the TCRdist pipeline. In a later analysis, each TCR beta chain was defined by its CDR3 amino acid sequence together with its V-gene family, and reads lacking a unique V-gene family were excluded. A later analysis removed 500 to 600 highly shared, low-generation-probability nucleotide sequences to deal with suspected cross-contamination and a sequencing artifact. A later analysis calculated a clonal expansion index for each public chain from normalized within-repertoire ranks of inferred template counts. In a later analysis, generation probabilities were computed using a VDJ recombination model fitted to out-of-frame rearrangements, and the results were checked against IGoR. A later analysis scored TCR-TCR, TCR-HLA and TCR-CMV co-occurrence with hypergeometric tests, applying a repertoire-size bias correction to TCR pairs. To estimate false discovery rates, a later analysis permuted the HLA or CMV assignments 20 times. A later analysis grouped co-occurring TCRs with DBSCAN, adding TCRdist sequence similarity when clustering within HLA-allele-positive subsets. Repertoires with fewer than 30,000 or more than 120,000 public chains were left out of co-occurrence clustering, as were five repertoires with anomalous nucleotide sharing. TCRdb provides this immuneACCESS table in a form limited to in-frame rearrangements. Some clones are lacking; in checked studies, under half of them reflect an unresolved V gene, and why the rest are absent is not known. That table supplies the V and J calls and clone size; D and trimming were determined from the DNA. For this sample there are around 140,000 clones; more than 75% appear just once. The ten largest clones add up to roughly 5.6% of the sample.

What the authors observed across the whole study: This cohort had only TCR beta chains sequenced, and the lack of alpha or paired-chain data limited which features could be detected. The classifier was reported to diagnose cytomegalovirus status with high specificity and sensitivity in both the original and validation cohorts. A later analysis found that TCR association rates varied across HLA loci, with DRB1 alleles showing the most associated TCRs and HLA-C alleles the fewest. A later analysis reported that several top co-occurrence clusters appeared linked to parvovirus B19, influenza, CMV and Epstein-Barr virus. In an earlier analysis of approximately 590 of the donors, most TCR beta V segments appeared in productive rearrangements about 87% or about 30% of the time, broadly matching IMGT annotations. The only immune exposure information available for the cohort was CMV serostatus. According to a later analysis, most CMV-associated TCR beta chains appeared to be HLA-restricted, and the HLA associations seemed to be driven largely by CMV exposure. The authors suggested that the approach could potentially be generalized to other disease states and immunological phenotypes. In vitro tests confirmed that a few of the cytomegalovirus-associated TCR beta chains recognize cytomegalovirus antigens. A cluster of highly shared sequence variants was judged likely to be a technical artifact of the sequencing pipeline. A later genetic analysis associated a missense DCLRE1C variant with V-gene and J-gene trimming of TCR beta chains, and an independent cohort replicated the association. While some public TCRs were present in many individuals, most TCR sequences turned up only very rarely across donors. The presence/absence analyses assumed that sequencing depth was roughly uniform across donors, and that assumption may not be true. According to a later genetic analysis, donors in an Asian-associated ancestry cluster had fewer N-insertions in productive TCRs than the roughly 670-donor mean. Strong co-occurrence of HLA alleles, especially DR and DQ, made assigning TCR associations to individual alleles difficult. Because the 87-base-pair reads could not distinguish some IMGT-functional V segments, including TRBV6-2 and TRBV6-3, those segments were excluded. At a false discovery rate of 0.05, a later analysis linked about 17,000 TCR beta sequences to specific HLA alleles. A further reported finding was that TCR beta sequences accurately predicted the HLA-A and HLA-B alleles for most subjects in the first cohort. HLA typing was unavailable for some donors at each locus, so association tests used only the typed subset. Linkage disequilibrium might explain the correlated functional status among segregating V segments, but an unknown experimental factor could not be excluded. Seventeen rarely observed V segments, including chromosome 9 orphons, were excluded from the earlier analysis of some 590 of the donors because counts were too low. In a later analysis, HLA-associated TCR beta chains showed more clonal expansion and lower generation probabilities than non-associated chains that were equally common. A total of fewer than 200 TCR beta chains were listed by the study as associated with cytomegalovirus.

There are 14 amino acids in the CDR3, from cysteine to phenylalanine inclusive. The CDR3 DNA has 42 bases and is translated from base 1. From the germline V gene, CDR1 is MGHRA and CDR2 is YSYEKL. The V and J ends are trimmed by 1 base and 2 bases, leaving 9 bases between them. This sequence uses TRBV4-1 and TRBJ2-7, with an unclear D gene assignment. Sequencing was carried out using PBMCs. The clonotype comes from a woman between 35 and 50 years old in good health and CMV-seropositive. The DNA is TGCGCCAGCAGCCAAGCCCAAGGAGCCTACGAGCAGTACTTC. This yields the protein CASSQAQGAYEQYF.